The 4 T cell receptor beta chains reported below all come from one sample, sequenced in a study of blood T cell repertoires in COVID-19. Using immunoSEQ multiplex PCR, the repertoire was profiled, and TCRdb retains in-frame clones only, with some absent. The sample comprises 270,000 or so clones, 75% to 90% of which are singletons, and over 4% rests with the top ten. Sequencing input: PBMCs or T cells enriched from blood (not recorded which). The receptors originated from a woman aged 25-40 years with acute COVID-19.

The chain joins TRBV30 to TRBJ2-3; a possible D gene is TRBD2 (6 bases). The germline CDR1 and CDR2 sequences are GTSNPN and SVGIG (reference sequence). This CDR3 contains 14 residues. V dropped 3 bases and J dropped 0 bases, with 10 bases sitting between them. CDR3 coding DNA: TGTGCCTGGAGGATAGCGGCTAGCACAGATACGCAGTATTTT. Translation gives CAWRIAASTDTQYF.

The V gene is TRBV7-9, the J gene TRBJ1-1; 9 bases align to TRBD1. Germline V gene data show CDR1 as SEHNR and CDR2 as FQNEAQ (reference sequence). With 5 bases clipped from V and 1 base from J, the junction kept 2 bases outside the gene matches. This CDR3 has 14 residues. The CDR3 DNA follows: TGTGCCAGCAGCGTACAGGGGGCGAACACTGAAGCTTTCTTT. It specifies CASSVQGANTEAFF.

The V gene is TRBV19, the J gene TRBJ2-2; TRBD2 aligns across 8 bases. Losses at the gene ends were 1 base for V and 6 bases for J; bases not matched to a gene: 10. The CDR3 extends over 17 amino acids. Germline V CDR1 and CDR2: LNHDA, SQIVND (reference sequence). Written as DNA, the CDR3 is TGTGCCAGTAGTATAGGGAGCGGGACTAGTTACGCCGGGGAGCTGTTTTTT. The encoded protein is CASSIGSGTSYAGELFF.

The V call is TRBV19, the J call TRBJ2-1, with D possibly being TRBD2 (5 bases). Germline CDR1 LNHDA, CDR2 SQIVND (reference sequence). CDR3 length: 16 amino acids. The V gene lost 1 base and the J gene lost 2 bases, with 12 bases spanning the gap. The CDR3, as DNA: TGTGCCAGTAGTATAGTGGGAGCGGCTCCCTACAATGAGCAGTTCTTC. This codes for CASSIVGAAPYNEQFF. Full variable domain (remainder filled in from reference TRBV19 and TRBJ2-1): DGGITQSPKYLFRKEGQNVTLSCEQNLNHDAMYWYRQDPGQGLRLIYYSQIVNDFQKGDIAEGYSVSREKKESFPLTVTSAQKNPTAFYLCASSIVGAAPYNEQFFGPGTRLTVL.